These 8 T cell receptor beta chains share one sample of origin, sequenced in a study of blood T cells in healthy people across ages. For the second PCR, which ran for roughly 7 to 11 cycles, a sample-barcoded 5' primer and a J-beta primer mix were used. MiXCR, run by TCRdb on the 5' RACE reads, gives a single entry per CDR3 protein. The sample holds 1.6 million or so distinct CDR3 sequences, 34% seen once. Material: blood. These receptor sequences come from a woman aged 25 to 39 in good health.

The rearrangement links TRBV5-5 to TRBJ2-2; no reliable D call. Looked up from germline, CDR1 is SGHKS and CDR2 is YYEKEE (reference sequence). This CDR3 is 17 amino acids long. Trimming cost V 5 bases and J 1 base, with 18 bases left between them. CDR3 loop: CASRASWSQENTGELFF. For the CDR3, the DNA is TGTGCCAGCAGAGCGTCGTGGTCGCAGGAGAACACCGGGGAGCTGTTTTTT.

Details on this clonotype: A read error may account for a junction end that differs from germline. Written as DNA, the CDR3 is TGCAGTGCTCAAGTGTCAGGGGCTTCCCATTCACTCCTCCACTTT. It yields the protein CSAQVSGASHSLLHF. The V call is TRBV20-1, the J call TRBJ1-6; D is perhaps TRBD1 (6 bases). The CDR3 has 15 residues. Germline CDR1 DFQATT, CDR2 SNEGSKA (reference sequence).

The rearrangement uses TRBV20-1 and TRBJ2-7; D is unclear. Trimming pared 1 base from V and 0 bases from J, leaving 10 bases between. The CDR3 extends over 14 amino acids. Per germline, CDR1 DFQATT and CDR2 SNEGSKA (reference sequence). CDR3 sequence reads: CSARVARTSYEQYF. CDR3 sequence (DNA): TGCAGTGCTAGAGTGGCGCGCACCTCCTACGAGCAGTACTTC.

CDR3 sequence: CASSSRQGEAGNTIYF. The CDR3 nucleotides read TGCGCCAGCAGCTCCCGACAGGGGGAAGCTGGAAACACCATATATTTT. The chain uses TRBV5-1 and TRBJ2-3; 9 bases are shared with TRBD1. The J call may be wrong; the DNA end is better matched by TRBJ1-3. This CDR3 comprises 16 residues. Germline CDR1 SGHRS, CDR2 YFSETQ.

This clonotype has a handful of counts. The CDR3 region is CSARDRDHVLSEQYF. CDR3 DNA: TGCAGTGCTAGAGACCGGGACCACGTCTTATCCGAGCAGTACTTC. The chain couples TRBV20-1 to TRBJ2-7, with D tentatively TRBD1 or TRBD2 (5 bases each). The germline CDR1 and CDR2 sequences are DFQATT and SNEGSKA (reference sequence). The V end lost 0 bases, the J end lost 6 bases, and 18 bases lay between the germline ends. The CDR3 runs 15 residues.

The rearrangement links TRBV6-2 or TRBV6-3 to TRBJ1-5; D perhaps matches TRBD1 (5 bases). CDR3 length equals 15 residues. V dropped 2 bases and J dropped 3 bases, with 11 bases sitting between them. CDR1 and CDR2 (germline): MNHEY, SVGEGT. This CDR3 reads CASSYPDTPNQPQHF. The DNA for the CDR3 is TGTGCCAGCAGTTACCCGGACACCCCCAATCAGCCCCAGCATTTT.

The chain recombines TRBV6-6 with TRBJ1-5; no clear D. Trimming removed 2 bases from V and 4 bases from J, with 12 bases in between. Germline CDR1 MNHNY, CDR2 SVGAGI (reference sequence). This CDR3 contains 15 residues. CDR3 sequence: CASSYPDGLNQPQHF. The DNA of the CDR3 is TGTGCCAGCAGTTACCCGGACGGACTGAATCAGCCCCAGCATTTT.

This clonotype appeared a few times. The J gene is TRBJ2-5, the V gene TRBV11-2; tentative D call: TRBD2 (6 bases). V was clipped by 4 bases and J by 1 base, with 16 bases between them. The germline gives CDR1 SGHAT, CDR2 FQNNGV. The CDR3 extends over 16 amino acids. The CDR3 nucleotides read TGTGCCAGCAGCTGGGGGTGGGGGGAACTCCAAGAGACCCAGTACTTC. Translated, it gives CASSWGWGELQETQYF.